One and the same sample provided the 11 T cell receptor beta chains below, sequenced in a study of T cell responses to AZD1222 COVID-19 vaccine. Data came from immunoSEQ multiplex PCR; TCRdb stores just in-frame clones and leaves some out. The sample contains 25,000 to 35,000 clones, under 90% of which appear only once. This specimen was peripheral blood, taken on day 0 of AZD1222 vaccination. These receptors were collected from an adult in good health.

The rearrangement joins TRBV2 to TRBJ1-5, with TRBD1 identical over 7 bases. The germline V gene encodes CDR1 SNHLY and CDR2 FYNNEI. The CDR3 runs to 16 residues. V lost 6 bases and J lost 1; bases outside the gene matches: 9. In nucleotides, the CDR3 is TGTGCCAGCAGCCGACAGGGTATGGGGAGCAATCAGCCCCAGCATTTT. Residues: CASSRQGMGSNQPQHF.

The chain carries TRBV15 and TRBJ1-3; TRBD1 aligns across 10 bases. The CDR3 has 16 amino acids. Trimming removed 4 bases from V and 6 bases from J; junction bases left unmatched: 9. The germline CDR1 and CDR2 sequences are LNHNV and YYDKDF (reference sequence). CDR3: CATSITGTGDVNTIYF. The CDR3 DNA reads as TGTGCCACCAGCATTACGGGGACAGGGGATGTAAACACCATATATTTT.

J is TRBJ2-7 and V is TRBV3-1 (or the pseudogene TRBV3-2); D is possibly TRBD2 (6 bases). The CDR3 sequence is 12 residues long. CDR1 and CDR2 (germline): LGHDT, YNNKEL (reference sequence). Deletions cut 3 bases from V and 3 bases from J, with 6 bases between. The CDR3 here is CASSQTSYEQYF. In DNA, the CDR3 is TGTGCCAGCAGCCAGACTAGCTACGAGCAGTACTTC.

This clone was seen a single time. V gene TRBV7-2 combines with J gene TRBJ2-7; D is perhaps TRBD1 (5 bases). V dropped 5 bases and J dropped 2 bases, with 19 bases sitting between them. The CDR3 totals 16 residues. Germline lookup yields CDR1 SGHTA and CDR2 FQGNSA. This chain's CDR3 is CASSPQVGLGTYEQYF. The CDR3 DNA reads as TGTGCCAGCAGCCCCCAAGTGGGGCTTGGGACCTACGAGCAGTACTTC.

V is TRBV28 and J is TRBJ1-2, with TRBD1 matching over 10 bases. The CDR3 covers 16 residues. The V segment lost 6 bases and the J segment 8 bases; nucleotides outside the gene matches: 15. Germline lookup yields CDR1 MDHEN and CDR2 SYDVKM. The CDR3 loop is CASRSGTGDTRRGYTF. The CDR3 DNA reads as TGTGCCAGCAGATCCGGGACAGGGGACACTCGGCGGGGCTACACCTTC.

The CDR3 loop reads CASSLWETGTAARGYTF. For the CDR3, the DNA is TGTGCCAGCAGTTTATGGGAAACCGGGACCGCGGCCCGTGGCTACACCTTC. The chain has TRBV28 and TRBJ1-2, with D possibly matching TRBD1 (5 bases). The V gene's germline CDR1 is MDHEN and CDR2 SYDVKM. The ends were cut back, 0 bases at V and 7 bases at J, with 21 bases in the middle. The CDR3 contains 17 residues.

The chain joins TRBV7-9 to TRBJ1-1; tentative D call: TRBD1 (6 bases). The CDR3 runs to 14 residues. The V gene's germline CDR1 is SEHNR and CDR2 FQNEAQ (reference sequence). The germline V and J ends were trimmed by 2 bases and 3 bases, with 10 bases remaining between them. Here the CDR3 DNA reads TGTGCCAGCAGCTTAAGGGGGATGGACACTGAAGCTTTCTTT. Translating it yields CASSLRGMDTEAFF. The variable domain in full, with the rest retrieved from reference TRBV7-9 and TRBJ1-1, is DTGVSQNPRHKITKRGQNVTFRCDPISEHNRLYWYRQTLGQGPEFLTYFQNEAQLEKSRLLSDRFSAERPKGSFSTLEIQRTEQGDSAMYLCASSLRGMDTEAFFGQGTRLTVV.

The rearrangement links TRBV5-1 to TRBJ1-1; a possible D gene is TRBD1 (5 bases). Trimming shortened V by 0 bases and J by 4 bases, and 10 bases separated the two germline ends. CDR1 SGHRS and CDR2 YFSETQ come from the germline V gene. There are 14 residues in the CDR3. The CDR3 is CASSLGRGRTEAFF. CDR3 DNA: TGCGCCAGCAGCTTGGGGAGGGGACGCACTGAAGCTTTCTTT.

This sequence joins TRBV7-7 and TRBJ2-2; tentative D call: TRBD1 (6 bases). V lost 5 bases and J 0 bases, leaving 13 bases between the germline ends. The V gene's germline CDR1 is SSHAT and CDR2 FNYEAQ (reference sequence). This CDR3 has 16 residues. CDR3 nucleotide sequence: TGTGCCAGCAGCCCCTCCGGGACAACGAACACCGGGGAGCTGTTTTTT. It codes for CASSPSGTTNTGELFF.

This sequence joins TRBV4-1 and TRBJ1-2; possible D gene TRBD1, 6 bases. V was clipped by 1 base and J by 4 bases, with 10 bases between them. The CDR3 loop spans 14 amino acids. The germline V gene encodes CDR1 MGHRA and CDR2 YSYEKL. The CDR3 spells CASSQVGQFYGYTF. The DNA for the CDR3 is TGCGCCAGCAGCCAAGTTGGACAGTTCTATGGCTACACCTTC.

This chain uses TRBV3-1 (or the pseudogene TRBV3-2) with TRBJ2-2; D gene unclear. Germline V gives CDR1 LGHDT, CDR2 YNNKEL (reference sequence). V was shortened by 0 bases and J by 7 bases, with 6 bases between the two germline ends. This CDR3 comprises 13 residues. CDR3 DNA: TGTGCCAGCAGCCAAGATAGGAACGGGGAGCTGTTTTTT. This sequence encodes CASSQDRNGELFF.